This passage covers 15 T cell receptor beta chains from one sample sequenced in a study of early T cells in non-severe SARS-CoV-2 infection. TCRdb re-analysed the 5' RACE reads in MiXCR, keeping a single row per CDR3 protein. In the table there are about 58,000 distinct CDR3 sequences, 9.5% to 15% of which are singletons. Sequencing was done on a sample of whole blood. These receptors were taken from an adult who was a healthcare worker with PCR-confirmed SARS-CoV-2 infection or an uninfected control (not recorded which).

In its sample, this clonotype was seen a few times. This chain links TRBV29-1 with TRBJ2-7; perhaps TRBD1 as D (6 bases). Germline values: CDR1 SQVTM, CDR2 ANQGSEA. V was trimmed by 7 bases and J by 5 bases, leaving 12 bases between them. The CDR3 spans 11 residues. This CDR3 reads CSGLQGHEQYF. The CDR3 DNA sequence: TGCAGCGGGTTACAGGGCCACGAGCAGTACTTC.

This clonotype was counted ten times or more. The V and J genes are TRBV2 and TRBJ1-1; D might be TRBD1 (5 bases). Germline V gene sequence: CDR1 SNHLY, CDR2 FYNNEI. CDR3 length: 15 amino acids. V lost 8 bases and J 0 bases, leaving 16 bases between the germline ends. The CDR3 bases are TGTGCCAGCCTCGTCGGGGCGAACATGAACACTGAAGCTTTCTTT. It translates to CASLVGANMNTEAFF.

The V call is TRBV20-1, the J call TRBJ2-3; TRBD2 is a possible D gene (6 bases). CDR3 length: 15 residues. In germline, CDR1 is DFQATT, CDR2 SNEGSKA (reference sequence). V was trimmed by 6 bases and J by 4 bases, leaving 20 bases between them. The chain's CDR3 is CSAREEAAEADTQYF. The CDR3 coding sequence is TGCAGTGCGAGGGAGGAGGCCGCCGAGGCAGATACGCAGTATTTT.

This clonotype has just a few counts. The chain combines TRBV12-3 or TRBV12-4 with TRBJ1-1; no clear D. This CDR3 has 15 amino acids. V was clipped by 2 bases and J by 1 base, with 11 bases between them. This chain's CDR3 is CASSLTLGRNTEAFF. CDR3 nucleotides: TGTGCCAGCAGTTTAACGCTTGGCAGGAACACTGAAGCTTTCTTT.

This chain joins TRBV15 and TRBJ2-3; 8 positions match TRBD2. The J segment lost 2 bases and the V segment lost 3 bases, leaving 7 bases of the junction unmatched. CDR1 and CDR2 (germline): LNHNV, YYDKDF (reference sequence). The CDR3 extends over 16 amino acids. The CDR3 loop is CATSSVLAGPTDTQYF. DNA for the CDR3: TGTGCCACCAGCAGCGTCCTAGCGGGTCCCACAGATACGCAGTATTTT.

There are many counts of this clonotype. V usage is TRBV7-9 and J usage is TRBJ2-7, with a weak D call TRBD2 (6 bases). The germline CDR1 and CDR2 sequences are SEHNR and FQNEAQ (reference sequence). Trimming removed 4 bases at V and 6 bases at J, with 13 bases between. The CDR3 is made up of 13 amino acids. The CDR3 loop is CASSSPGSSEQYF. The CDR3 nucleotides are TGTGCCAGCAGCTCCCCCGGGAGCTCCGAGCAGTACTTC.

In this sample, this clonotype turned up many times. One end of the junction does not line up with germline, which may come from a read error. This rearrangement joins TRBV28 to TRBJ2-2, with no clear D. This CDR3 region has 12 residues. Per the germline V gene, CDR1 is MDHEN and CDR2 is SYDVKM. The CDR3, as DNA: TGTGCCAGCAGTTTGAACTCCGGGGAGCTGTTTTTT. Protein: CASSLNSGELFF.

This clonotype was recorded many times. The chain links TRBV28 to TRBJ1-5; the D gene is possibly TRBD1 (6 bases). This CDR3 region has 14 residues. Germline values: CDR1 MDHEN, CDR2 SYDVKM. Deletions cut 1 base from V and 7 bases from J, with 11 bases between. The CDR3 nucleotides read TGTGCCAGCAGTTTATCGGGGGGCCTACAGCCCCAGCATTTT. Translating gives CASSLSGGLQPQHF.

The rearrangement uses TRBV12-3 or TRBV12-4 and TRBJ2-1, with D possibly TRBD1 on 7 matching bases. The CDR3 extends over 16 amino acids. V lost 3 bases and J lost 7, with 19 bases in between. CDR3 DNA sequence: TGTGCCAGCAGTTTCCCCTACTCAGGGGGGAATAATGAGCAGTTCTTC. Translated: CASSFPYSGGNNEQFF.

The table lists this clonotype with a few counts. The chain joins TRBV14 to TRBJ2-3, with 12 bases fitting TRBD2. The CDR3 covers 14 residues. CDR1 is SGHDN and CDR2 is FVKESK in the germline V gene. J lost 4 bases, V lost 4 bases, and 0 bases had no gene match. The CDR3 loop is CASSRLAGADTQYF. CDR3 nucleotides: TGTGCCAGCAGCCGACTAGCGGGAGCAGATACGCAGTATTTT.

The chain couples TRBV14 to TRBJ1-4; D unresolved. Germline V CDR1 and CDR2: SGHDN, FVKESK. The CDR3 spans 14 residues. With 0 bases removed from V and 12 bases from J, the gap between germline ends came to 14 bases. CDR3 amino acids: CASSQDRYTGELFF. The CDR3 nucleotides are TGTGCCAGCAGCCAAGATCGGTACACTGGGGAACTGTTTTTT.

This clonotype came up a few times. The chain links TRBV10-1 to TRBJ2-1, with a possible D match to TRBD2 (5 bases). Germline-derived CDR1 and CDR2 are WNHNN and SYGVQD (reference sequence). The germline V and J ends were trimmed by 0 bases and 8 bases, with 11 bases remaining between them. The CDR3 is 14 residues long. CDR3 nucleotides: TGCGCCAGCAGTGAGTCAGGGAGAGTTGATGAGCAGTTCTTC. This codes for CASSESGRVDEQFF.

This clonotype came up many times. The chain joins TRBV5-1 to TRBJ2-7; perhaps TRBD1 as D (6 bases). CDR1 is SGHRS, CDR2 YFSETQ, per germline. CDR3 length: 14 amino acids. V shed 4 bases and J shed 0 bases, with 11 bases lying between them. The CDR3 is CASSPRGGSYEQYF. CDR3 in DNA: TGCGCCAGCAGCCCCCGAGGGGGCTCCTACGAGCAGTACTTC.

In its sample, this clonotype was seen a few times. The chain has TRBV28 and TRBJ2-7; perhaps D is TRBD1 or TRBD2 (7 bases each). V lost 6 bases, J lost 5 bases, and 17 bases lay in between. Germline loops: CDR1 MDHEN, CDR2 SYDVKM. This CDR3 has 14 residues. Written as DNA, the CDR3 is TGTGCCAGCAGGGGAGGGCAGGGGGTAGACGAGCAGTACTTC. Translating gives CASRGGQGVDEQYF.

The table lists this clonotype with many counts. V is TRBV7-2 and J is TRBJ1-1; D ambiguous. This CDR3 is built from 16 residues. Germline V CDR1 and CDR2: SGHTA, FQGNSA. Trimming pared 6 bases from V and 1 base from J, leaving 18 bases between. The CDR3 nucleotides are TGTGCCAGCAGTCTTATTTACGGATCCGGGAACACTGAAGCTTTCTTT. Translating gives CASSLIYGSGNTEAFF.